These 5 T cell receptor beta chains came from one sample sequenced in a study of T cell repertoires in cytomegalovirus infection. TCRdb re-called the reads through MiXCR, storing one row per CDR3 protein. The top ten hold roughly a quarter of the sample, which has approximately 500,000 distinct CDR3 sequences, about 17% seen once. The specimen was CD8+ T cells from PBMCs. These receptors all stem from a human donor in good health (CMV status not recorded). Some clones in this sample may be carry-over from other donors' samples.

This clonotype has a count of ten or more. The chain's CDR3 is CASSSRLAGGEQFF. In nucleotides, the CDR3 is TGTGCCAGCAGCTCCCGACTAGCGGGAGGGGAGCAGTTCTTC. V usage is TRBV7-8 and J usage is TRBJ2-1, with 14 positions matching TRBD2. The length of the CDR3 is 14 residues. Germline V lookup: CDR1 SGHVS, CDR2 FQNEAQ. After removal of 4 bases from V and 10 bases from J, the junction contained 3 bases not matched to a gene.

There are many counts of this clonotype. V usage is TRBV12-3 or TRBV12-4 and J usage is TRBJ1-5; a weak D match, TRBD1 (5 bases). V lost 4 bases to trimming and J lost 5 bases, with 6 bases between them. The CDR3 is 12 amino acids. The DNA for the CDR3 is TGTGCCAGCAGTTCGACAGATCAGCCCCAGCATTTT. This gives the protein CASSSTDQPQHF.

This clonotype was found a few times. The chain has TRBV6-5 and TRBJ1-3; D is unresolved. The CDR3 length is 12 residues. Trimming took 6 bases from V and 0 from J, leaving 3 bases between them. Germline loops: CDR1 MNHEY, CDR2 SVGAGI. Written as DNA, the CDR3 is TGTGCCAGCAGGGCCTCTGGAAACACCATATATTTT. Its protein is CASRASGNTIYF.

There are many counts of this clonotype. The chain joins TRBV7-2 to TRBJ1-5, with a tentative D call TRBD1 (5 bases). Germline CDR1 is SGHTA and CDR2 is FQGNSA. CDR3 length equals 14 residues. The ends were cut back, 8 bases at V and 3 bases at J, with 14 bases in the middle. CDR3 protein: CASGRGGFNQPQHF. CDR3 bases: TGTGCCAGCGGCCGGGGGGGTTTCAATCAGCCCCAGCATTTT.

The chain is built from TRBV27 and TRBJ1-5; D may be TRBD1 (6 bases). V lost 4 bases to trimming and J lost 7 bases, with 17 bases between them. Germline V gene lookup returns CDR1 MNHEY and CDR2 SMNVEV (reference sequence). The CDR3 totals 15 residues. The CDR3 is CASSSTGSVEQPQHF. The CDR3 DNA follows: TGTGCCAGCAGTTCCACAGGGTCGGTAGAACAGCCCCAGCATTTT.